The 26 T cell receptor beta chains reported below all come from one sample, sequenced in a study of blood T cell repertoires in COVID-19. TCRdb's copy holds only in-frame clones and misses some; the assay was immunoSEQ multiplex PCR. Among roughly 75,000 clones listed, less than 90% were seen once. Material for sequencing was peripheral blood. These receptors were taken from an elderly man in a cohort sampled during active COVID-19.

The CDR3 loop reads CASSFEGTNTEAFF. In nucleotides, the CDR3 is TGTGCTAGTTCGTTTGAGGGAACTAACACTGAAGCTTTCTTT. This sequence joins TRBV12-5 and TRBJ1-1; D uncertain. There are 14 residues in the CDR3. Trimming left V 8 bases short and J 2 bases short, with 15 bases between. Germline assignment: CDR1 LGHNT and CDR2 FRNRAP.

The CDR3, as DNA: TGTGCCAGCTCAGAGATTCCCAGGGTTTCGTCTGAAAAACTGTTTTTT. It codes for CASSEIPRVSSEKLFF. The chain carries TRBV18 and TRBJ1-4; D possibly corresponds to TRBD1 (5 bases). Germline CDR1 reads KGHSH; CDR2 reads LQKENI. The CDR3 contains 16 residues. Trimming pared 5 bases from V and 7 bases from J, leaving 20 bases between.

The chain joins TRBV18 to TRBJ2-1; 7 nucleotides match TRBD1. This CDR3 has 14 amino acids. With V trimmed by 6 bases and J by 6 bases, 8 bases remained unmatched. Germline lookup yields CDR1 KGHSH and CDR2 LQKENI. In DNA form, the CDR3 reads TGTGCCAGCTCTATAGACAGGGCATCCAATGAGCAGTTCTTC. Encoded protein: CASSIDRASNEQFF.

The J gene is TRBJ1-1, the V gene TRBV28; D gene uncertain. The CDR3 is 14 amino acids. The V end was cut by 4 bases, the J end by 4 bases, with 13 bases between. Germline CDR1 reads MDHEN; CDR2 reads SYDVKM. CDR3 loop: CASSSGPRSTEAFF. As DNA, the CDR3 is TGTGCCAGCAGTTCAGGTCCCCGAAGCACTGAAGCTTTCTTT. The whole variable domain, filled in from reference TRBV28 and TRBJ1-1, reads DVKVTQSSRYLVKRTGEKVFLECVQDMDHENMFWYRQDPGLGLRLIYFSYDVKMKEKGDIPEGYSVSREKKERFSLILESASTNQTSMYLCASSSGPRSTEAFFGQGTRLTVV.

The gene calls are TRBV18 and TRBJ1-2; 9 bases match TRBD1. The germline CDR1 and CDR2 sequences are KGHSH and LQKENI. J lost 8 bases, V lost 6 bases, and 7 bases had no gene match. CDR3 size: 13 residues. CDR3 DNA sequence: TGTGCCAGCTCTCCCGGACAGGGGAGAGGCTACACCTTC. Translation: CASSPGQGRGYTF.

CDR3 coding DNA: TGTGCCAGCACTAACCAAGAGACCCAGTACTTC. Its protein product is CASTNQETQYF. J is TRBJ2-5 and V is TRBV28; D ambiguous. Germline V gene lookup returns CDR1 MDHEN and CDR2 SYDVKM. The CDR3 has 11 residues. V lost 7 bases and J 0 bases, leaving 3 bases between the germline ends.

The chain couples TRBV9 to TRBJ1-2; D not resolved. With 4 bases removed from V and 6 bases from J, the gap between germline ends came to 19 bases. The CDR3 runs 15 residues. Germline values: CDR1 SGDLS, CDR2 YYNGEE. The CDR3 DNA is TGTGCCAGCAGCCCCGCCGGGGAAGTCTGGAATGGCTACACCTTC. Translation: CASSPAGEVWNGYTF.

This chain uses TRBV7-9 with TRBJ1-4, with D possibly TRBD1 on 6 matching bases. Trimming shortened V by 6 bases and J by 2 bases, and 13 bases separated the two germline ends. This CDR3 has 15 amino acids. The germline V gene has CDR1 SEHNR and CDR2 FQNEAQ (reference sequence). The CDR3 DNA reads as TGTGCCAGCAGAAAAGGGGGGGCGACTAATGAAAAACTGTTTTTT. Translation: CASRKGGATNEKLFF. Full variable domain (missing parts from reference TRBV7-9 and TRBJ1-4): DTGVSQNPRHKITKRGQNVTFRCDPISEHNRLYWYRQTLGQGPEFLTYFQNEAQLEKSRLLSDRFSAERPKGSFSTLEIQRTEQGDSAMYLCASRKGGATNEKLFFGSGTQLSVL.

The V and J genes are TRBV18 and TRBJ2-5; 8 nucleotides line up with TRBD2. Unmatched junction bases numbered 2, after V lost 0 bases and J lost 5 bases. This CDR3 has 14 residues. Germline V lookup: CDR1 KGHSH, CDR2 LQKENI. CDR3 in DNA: TGTGCCAGCTCACCACCTAGCGGGGCTGAGACCCAGTACTTC. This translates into CASSPPSGAETQYF.

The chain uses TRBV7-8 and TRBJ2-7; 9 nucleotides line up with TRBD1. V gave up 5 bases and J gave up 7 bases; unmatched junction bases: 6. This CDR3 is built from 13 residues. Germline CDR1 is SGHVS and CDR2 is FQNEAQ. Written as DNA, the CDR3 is TGTGCCAGCAGCATACAGGGGGCCGGGGAGCAGTACTTC. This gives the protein CASSIQGAGEQYF.

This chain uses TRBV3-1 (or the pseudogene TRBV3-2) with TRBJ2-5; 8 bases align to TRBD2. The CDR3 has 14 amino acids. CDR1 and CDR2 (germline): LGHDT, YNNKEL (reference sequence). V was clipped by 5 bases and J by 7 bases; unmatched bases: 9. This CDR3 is CASSGRGAEGTQYF. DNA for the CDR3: TGTGCCAGCAGCGGGCGGGGGGCCGAGGGGACCCAGTACTTC.

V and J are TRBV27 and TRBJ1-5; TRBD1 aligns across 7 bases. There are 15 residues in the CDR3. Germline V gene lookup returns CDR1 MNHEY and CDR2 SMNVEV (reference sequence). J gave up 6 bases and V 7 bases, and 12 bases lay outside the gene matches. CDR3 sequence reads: CASKRQGGTSQPQHF. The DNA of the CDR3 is TGTGCCAGCAAACGACAGGGCGGAACAAGTCAGCCCCAGCATTTT.

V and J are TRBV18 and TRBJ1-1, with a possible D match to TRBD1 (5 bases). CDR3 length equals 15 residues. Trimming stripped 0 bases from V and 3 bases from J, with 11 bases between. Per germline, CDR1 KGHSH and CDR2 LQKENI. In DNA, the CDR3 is TGTGCCAGCTCACCACCGTATGGGGGGGACACTGAAGCTTTCTTT. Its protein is CASSPPYGGDTEAFF. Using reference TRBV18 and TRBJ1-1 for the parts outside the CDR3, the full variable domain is NAGVMQNPRHLVRRRGQEARLRCSPMKGHSHVYWYRQLPEEGLKFMVYLQKENIIDESGMPKERFSAEFPKEGPSILRIQQVVRGDSAAYFCASSPPYGGDTEAFFGQGTRLTVV.

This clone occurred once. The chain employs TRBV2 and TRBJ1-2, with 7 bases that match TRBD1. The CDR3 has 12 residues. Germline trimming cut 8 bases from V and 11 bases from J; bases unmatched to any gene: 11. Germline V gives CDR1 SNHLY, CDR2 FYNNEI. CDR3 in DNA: TGTGCCAGCGTCGGGTGGGGACAGCGATACACCTTC. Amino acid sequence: CASVGWGQRYTF.

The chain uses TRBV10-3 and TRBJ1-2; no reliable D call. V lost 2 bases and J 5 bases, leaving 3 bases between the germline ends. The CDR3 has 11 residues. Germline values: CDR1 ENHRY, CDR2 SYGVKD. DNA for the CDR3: TGTGCCATCAGTGAGCGTTATGGCTACACCTTC. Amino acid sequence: CAISERYGYTF.

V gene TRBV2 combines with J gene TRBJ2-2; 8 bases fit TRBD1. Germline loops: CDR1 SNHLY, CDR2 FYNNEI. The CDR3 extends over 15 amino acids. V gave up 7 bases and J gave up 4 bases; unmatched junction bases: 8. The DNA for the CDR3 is TGTGCCAGCACCGCGGACAGGGAGGCCACCGGGGAGCTGTTTTTT. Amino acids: CASTADREATGELFF. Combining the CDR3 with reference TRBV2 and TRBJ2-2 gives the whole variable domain EPEVTQTPSHQVTQMGQEVILRCVPISNHLYFYWYRQILGQKVEFLVSFYNNEISEKSEIFDDQFSVERPDGSNFTLKIRSTKLEDSAMYFCASTADREATGELFFGEGSRLTVL.

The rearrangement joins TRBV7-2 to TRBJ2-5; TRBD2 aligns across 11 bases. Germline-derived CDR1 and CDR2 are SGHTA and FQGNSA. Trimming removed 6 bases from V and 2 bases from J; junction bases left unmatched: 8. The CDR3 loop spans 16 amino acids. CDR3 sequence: CASSYSGGAGQETQYF. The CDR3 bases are TGTGCCAGCAGTTATAGCGGGGGGGCCGGGCAAGAGACCCAGTACTTC.

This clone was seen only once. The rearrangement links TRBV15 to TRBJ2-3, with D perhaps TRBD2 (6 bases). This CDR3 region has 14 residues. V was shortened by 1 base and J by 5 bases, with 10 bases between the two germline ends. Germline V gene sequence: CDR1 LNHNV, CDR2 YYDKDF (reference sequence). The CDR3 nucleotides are TGTGCCACCAGCAGAGGACTAGTGGTAGATACGCAGTATTTT. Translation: CATSRGLVVDTQYF.

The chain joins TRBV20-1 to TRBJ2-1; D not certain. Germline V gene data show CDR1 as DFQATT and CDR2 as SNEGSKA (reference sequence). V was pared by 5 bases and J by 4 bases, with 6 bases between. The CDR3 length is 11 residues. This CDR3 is CSALRYNEQFF. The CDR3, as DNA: TGCAGTGCTTTGCGGTACAATGAGCAGTTCTTC.

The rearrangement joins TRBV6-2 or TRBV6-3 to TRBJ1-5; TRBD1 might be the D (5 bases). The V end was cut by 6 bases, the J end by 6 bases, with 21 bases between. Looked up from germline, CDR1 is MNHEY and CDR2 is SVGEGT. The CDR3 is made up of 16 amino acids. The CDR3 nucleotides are TGTGCCAGCAGCGCCGACAGAAGTGCCGAAGGTCAGCCCCAGCATTTT. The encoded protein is CASSADRSAEGQPQHF.

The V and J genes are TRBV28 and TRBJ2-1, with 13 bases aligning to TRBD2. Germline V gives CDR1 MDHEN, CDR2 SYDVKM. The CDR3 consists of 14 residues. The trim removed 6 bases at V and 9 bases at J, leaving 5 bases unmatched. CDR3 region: CASRRTSGGGEQFF. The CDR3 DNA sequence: TGTGCCAGCAGAAGGACTAGCGGGGGCGGTGAGCAGTTCTTC.

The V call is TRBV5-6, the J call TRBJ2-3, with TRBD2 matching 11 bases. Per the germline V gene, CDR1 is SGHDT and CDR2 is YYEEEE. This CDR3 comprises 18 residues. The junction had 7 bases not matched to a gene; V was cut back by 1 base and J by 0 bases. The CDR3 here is CASSLPGTSGSSTDTQYF. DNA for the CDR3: TGTGCCAGCAGCTTGCCCGGGACTAGCGGTTCTAGCACAGATACGCAGTATTTT.

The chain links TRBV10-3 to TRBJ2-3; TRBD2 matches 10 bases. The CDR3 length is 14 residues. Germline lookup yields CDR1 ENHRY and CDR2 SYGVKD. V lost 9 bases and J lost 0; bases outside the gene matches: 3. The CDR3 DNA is TGTGCCATACAGCGGGGGGGGAGCACAGATACGCAGTATTTT. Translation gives CAIQRGGSTDTQYF.

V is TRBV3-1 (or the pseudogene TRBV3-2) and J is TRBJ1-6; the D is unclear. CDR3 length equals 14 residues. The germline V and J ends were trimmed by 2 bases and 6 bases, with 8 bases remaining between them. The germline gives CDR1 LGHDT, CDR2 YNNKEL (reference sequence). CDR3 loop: CASSQLTSNSPLHF. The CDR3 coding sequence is TGTGCCAGCAGCCAACTGACAAGTAATTCACCCCTCCACTTT.

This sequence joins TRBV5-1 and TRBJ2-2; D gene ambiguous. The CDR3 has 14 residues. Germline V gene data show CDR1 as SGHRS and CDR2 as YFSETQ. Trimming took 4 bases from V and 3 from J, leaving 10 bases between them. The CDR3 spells CASSPPSYTGELFF. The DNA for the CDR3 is TGCGCCAGCAGCCCCCCCTCCTACACCGGGGAGCTGTTTTTT. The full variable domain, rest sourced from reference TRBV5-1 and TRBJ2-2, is KAGVTQTPRYLIKTRGQQVTLSCSPISGHRSVSWYQQTPGQGLQFLFEYFSETQRNKGNFPGRFSGRQFSNSRSEMNVSTLELGDSALYLCASSPPSYTGELFFGEGSRLTVL.

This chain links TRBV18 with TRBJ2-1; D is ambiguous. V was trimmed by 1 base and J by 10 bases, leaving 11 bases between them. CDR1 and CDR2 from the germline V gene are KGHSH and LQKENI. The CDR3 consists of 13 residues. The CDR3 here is CASSPRSEAEQFF. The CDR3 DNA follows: TGTGCCAGCTCACCACGAAGCGAGGCGGAGCAGTTCTTC.